This entry describes one TCR beta chain. Its antigen is still unknown. Unique molecular identifiers tagged the TCRbeta library. TCRdb analysed the PCR reads with MiXCR anew, one entry per CDR3 protein. In the table there are fewer than 1 million distinct CDR3 sequences, 16% of which are singletons. This specimen comes from a study of T-cell reconstitution after alpha-beta-depleted transplantation in children. Study-wide results and limits: By one year post-transplant, T-cell counts and diversity largely arose from T cells that were newly produced. The high TCRbeta diversity at day 60 in some patients came from surviving recipient T cells and thymic progenitors.

Germline V gene lookup returns CDR1 MNHEY and CDR2 SVGEGT. Trimming took 6 bases from V and 7 from J, leaving 13 bases between them. The CDR3 contains 12 residues. The sample in question was PBMCs, mostly from graft donor cells, obtained 360 days after TCRalphabeta/CD19-depleted stem cell transplant. The chain carries TRBV6-2 or TRBV6-3 and TRBJ2-7; tentatively, D is TRBD1 (5 bases). The receptor's source is a male patient younger than 18 who had a stem cell transplant for acute lymphoblastic leukemia, so the T cells may come from the graft donor. This chain's CDR3 is CASRGAELEQYF. In nucleotides, the CDR3 is TGTGCCAGCAGAGGGGCGGAACTAGAGCAGTACTTC.